The TCR beta chain described here comes from a study of identical twins. Study observations and caveats: When twins shared out-of-frame alpha sequences, those sequences had excess low generation probability.

A remark on this clonotype: Its matching antigen is unknown.

TCRdb re-called the 5' RACE reads through MiXCR, storing one row per CDR3 protein. This repertoire shows some 1,600,000 distinct CDR3 sequences, under 35% found once; its top ten account for about 0.25%. Germline CDR1 reads MGHRA; CDR2 reads YSYEKL. Between the trimmed V and J ends, which lost 1 base and 1 base, there was a span of 12 bases. This CDR3 has 16 residues. This TCR was sampled from a newborn girl in good health. The V gene is TRBV4-1, the J gene TRBJ2-3, with D perhaps TRBD2 (7 bases). Sample: cord blood. The CDR3 is CASSQAGGWGTDTQYF. The CDR3 nucleotides read TGCGCCAGCAGCCAAGCGGGGGGCTGGGGCACAGATACGCAGTATTTT.